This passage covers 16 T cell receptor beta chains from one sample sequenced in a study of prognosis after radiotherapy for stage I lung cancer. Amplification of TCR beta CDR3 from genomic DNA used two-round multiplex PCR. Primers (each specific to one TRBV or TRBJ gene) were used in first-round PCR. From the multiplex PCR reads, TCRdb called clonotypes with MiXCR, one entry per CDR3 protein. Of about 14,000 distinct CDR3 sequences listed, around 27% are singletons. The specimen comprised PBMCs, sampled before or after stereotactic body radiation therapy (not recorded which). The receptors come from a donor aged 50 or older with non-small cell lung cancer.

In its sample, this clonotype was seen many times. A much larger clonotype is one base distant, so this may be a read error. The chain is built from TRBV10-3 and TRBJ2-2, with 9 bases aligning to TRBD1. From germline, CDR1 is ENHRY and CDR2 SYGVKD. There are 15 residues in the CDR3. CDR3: CAIRGTGSTTGELLF. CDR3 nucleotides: TGTGCCATCAGAGGGACAGGGTCGACCACCGGGGAGCTGCTTTTT.

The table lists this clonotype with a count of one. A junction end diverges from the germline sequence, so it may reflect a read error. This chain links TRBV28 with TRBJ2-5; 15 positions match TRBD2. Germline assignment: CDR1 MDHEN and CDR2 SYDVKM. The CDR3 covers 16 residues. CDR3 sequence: CASSLPGLAGGETRYF. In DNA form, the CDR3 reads TGTGCCAGCAGCTTACCGGGACTAGCGGGAGGAGAGACCCGGTACTTC.

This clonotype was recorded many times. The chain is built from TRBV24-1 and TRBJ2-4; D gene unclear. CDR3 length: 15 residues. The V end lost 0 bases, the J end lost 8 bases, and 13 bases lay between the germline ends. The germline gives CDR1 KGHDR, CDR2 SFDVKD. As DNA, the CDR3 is TGTGCCACCAGTGATTTGTGGAGAGGAAGGGACATTCAGTACTTC. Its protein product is CATSDLWRGRDIQYF.

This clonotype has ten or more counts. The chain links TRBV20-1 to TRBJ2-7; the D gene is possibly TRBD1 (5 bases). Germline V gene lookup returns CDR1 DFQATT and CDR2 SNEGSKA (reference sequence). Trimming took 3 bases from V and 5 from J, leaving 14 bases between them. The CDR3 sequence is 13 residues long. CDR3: CSARSPGNNEQYF. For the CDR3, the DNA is TGCAGTGCTAGGTCGCCAGGGAACAACGAGCAGTACTTC.

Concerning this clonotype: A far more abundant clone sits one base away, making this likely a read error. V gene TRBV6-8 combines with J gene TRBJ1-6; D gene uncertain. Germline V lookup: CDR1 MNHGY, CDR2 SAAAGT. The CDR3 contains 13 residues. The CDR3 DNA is TGTGCCAGCCTGGAGGTTGGAAATTCACCCCTCAACTTT. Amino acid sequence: CASLEVGNSPLNF.

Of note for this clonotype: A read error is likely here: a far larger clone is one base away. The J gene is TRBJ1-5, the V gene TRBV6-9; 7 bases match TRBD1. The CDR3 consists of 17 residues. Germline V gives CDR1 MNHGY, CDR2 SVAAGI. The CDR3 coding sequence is TGTGCCGGCAGTTACTCGAATCCGGCCAGGGGGAGTAAGCCCCAGCATTTT. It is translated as CAGSYSNPARGSKPQHF.

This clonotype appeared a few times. The CDR3 here is CASSETTGVGLWGEKLFF. The CDR3 DNA follows: TGTGCCAGCAGTGAGACGACAGGGGTGGGGCTTTGGGGTGAAAAACTGTTTTTT. The rearrangement uses TRBV6-1 and TRBJ1-4, with 8 bases fitting TRBD1. Per germline, CDR1 MNHNS and CDR2 SASEGT. The V gene end was trimmed by 3 bases and the J gene end by 7 bases; junction bases not matched to a gene: 16. The CDR3 is 18 amino acids.

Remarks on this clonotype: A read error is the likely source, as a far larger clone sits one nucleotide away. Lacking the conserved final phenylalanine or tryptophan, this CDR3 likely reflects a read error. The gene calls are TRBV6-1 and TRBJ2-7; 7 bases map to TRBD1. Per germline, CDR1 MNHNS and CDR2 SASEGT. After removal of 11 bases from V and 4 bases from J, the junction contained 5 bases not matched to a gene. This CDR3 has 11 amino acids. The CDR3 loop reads CAVGGGYEQYL. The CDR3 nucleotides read TGTGCCGTAGGGGGCGGGTACGAGCAGTACTTA.

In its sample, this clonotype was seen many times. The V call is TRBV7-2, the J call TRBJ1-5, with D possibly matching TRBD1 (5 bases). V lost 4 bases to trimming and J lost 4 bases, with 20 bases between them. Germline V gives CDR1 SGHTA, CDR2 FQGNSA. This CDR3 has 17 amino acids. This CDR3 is CASSYLPGQAVNQPQHF. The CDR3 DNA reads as TGTGCCAGCAGCTATCTCCCGGGGCAGGCGGTGAATCAGCCCCAGCATTTT. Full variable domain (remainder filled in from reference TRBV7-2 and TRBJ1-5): GAGVSQSPSNKVTEKGKDVELRCDPISGHTALYWYRQSLGQGLEFLIYFQGNSAPDKSGLPSDRFSAERTGGSVSTLTIQRTQQEDSAVYLCASSYLPGQAVNQPQHFGDGTRLSIL.

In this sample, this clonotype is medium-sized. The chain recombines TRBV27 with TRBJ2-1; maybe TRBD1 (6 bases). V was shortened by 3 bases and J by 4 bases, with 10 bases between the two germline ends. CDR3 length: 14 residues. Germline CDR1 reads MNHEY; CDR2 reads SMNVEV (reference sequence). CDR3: CASSLKGGYNEQFF. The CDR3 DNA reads TGTGCCAGCAGTTTGAAAGGGGGTTACAATGAGCAGTTCTTC.

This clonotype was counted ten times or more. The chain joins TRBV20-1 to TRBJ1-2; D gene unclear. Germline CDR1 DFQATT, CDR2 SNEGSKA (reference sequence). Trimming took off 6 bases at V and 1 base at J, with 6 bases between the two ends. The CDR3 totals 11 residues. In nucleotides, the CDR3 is TGCAGTGCCGGGTTTAACTATGGCTACACCTTC. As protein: CSAGFNYGYTF.

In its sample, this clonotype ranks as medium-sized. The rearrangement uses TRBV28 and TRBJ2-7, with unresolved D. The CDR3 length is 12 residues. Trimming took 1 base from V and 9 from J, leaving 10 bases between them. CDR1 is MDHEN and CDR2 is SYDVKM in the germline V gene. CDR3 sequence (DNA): TGTGCCAGCAGTTTATCCAGAAGGACGCAGTACTTC. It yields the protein CASSLSRRTQYF.

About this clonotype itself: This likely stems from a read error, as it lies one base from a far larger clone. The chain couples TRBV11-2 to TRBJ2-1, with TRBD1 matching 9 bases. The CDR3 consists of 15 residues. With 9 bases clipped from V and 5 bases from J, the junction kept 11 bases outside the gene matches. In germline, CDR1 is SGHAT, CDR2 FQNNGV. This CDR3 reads CARSISDRGNNEQFF. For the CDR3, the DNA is TGTGCCAGAAGTATATCGGACAGGGGCAACAATGAGCAGTTCTTC.

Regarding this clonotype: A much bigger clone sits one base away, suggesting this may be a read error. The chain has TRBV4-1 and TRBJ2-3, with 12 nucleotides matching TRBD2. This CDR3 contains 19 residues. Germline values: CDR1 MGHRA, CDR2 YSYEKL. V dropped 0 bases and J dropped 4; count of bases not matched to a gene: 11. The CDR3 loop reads CASSQERAASGGAADTQYF. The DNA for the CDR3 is TGCGCCAGCAGCCAAGAAAGGGCGGCTAGCGGGGGGGCCGCAGATACGCAGTATTTT.

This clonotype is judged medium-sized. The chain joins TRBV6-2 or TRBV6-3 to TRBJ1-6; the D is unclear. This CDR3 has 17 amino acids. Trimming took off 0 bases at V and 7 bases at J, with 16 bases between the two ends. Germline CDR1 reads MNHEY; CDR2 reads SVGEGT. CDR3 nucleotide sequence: TGTGCCAGCAGTTACTCGGATCCGGCCAACATAAATTCACCCCTCCACTTT. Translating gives CASSYSDPANINSPLHF.

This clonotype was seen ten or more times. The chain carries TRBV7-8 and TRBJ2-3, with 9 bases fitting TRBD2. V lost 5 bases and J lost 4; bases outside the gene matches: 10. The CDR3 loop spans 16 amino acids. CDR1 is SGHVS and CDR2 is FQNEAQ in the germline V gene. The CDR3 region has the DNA TGTGCCAGCAGCAATCCTAGCGGGACCTCGCCAGATACGCAGTATTTT. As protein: CASSNPSGTSPDTQYF. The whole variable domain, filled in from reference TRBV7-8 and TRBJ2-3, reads GAGVSQSPRYKVAKRGQDVALRCDPISGHVSLFWYQQALGQGPEFLTYFQNEAQLDKSGLPSDRFFAERPEGSVSTLKIQRTQQEDSAVYLCASSNPSGTSPDTQYFGPGTRLTVL.